This TCR beta chain appears in the sequencing data of a study of T cell changes during pregnancy in multiple sclerosis. Profiling relied on immunoSEQ multiplex PCR, and the TCRdb table lists in-frame clones only, not all of them. The table shows about 47,000 clones, with around 87% occurring only once. Germline V gene sequence: CDR1 SGHTA, CDR2 FQGTGA. The CDR3 runs 15 residues. J lost 4 bases, V lost 2 bases, and 4 bases had no gene match. The material sequenced was CD8+ T cells from peripheral blood mononuclear cells, taken in the second trimester of pregnancy. The V gene is TRBV7-3, the J gene TRBJ2-1; 8 nucleotides align to TRBD2. This TCR came from a female donor with multiple sclerosis, enrolled in a pregnancy study. This chain's CDR3 is CASSLSAGAYNEQFF. The DNA for the CDR3 is TGTGCCAGCAGCTTATCAGCGGGAGCTTACAATGAGCAGTTCTTC.